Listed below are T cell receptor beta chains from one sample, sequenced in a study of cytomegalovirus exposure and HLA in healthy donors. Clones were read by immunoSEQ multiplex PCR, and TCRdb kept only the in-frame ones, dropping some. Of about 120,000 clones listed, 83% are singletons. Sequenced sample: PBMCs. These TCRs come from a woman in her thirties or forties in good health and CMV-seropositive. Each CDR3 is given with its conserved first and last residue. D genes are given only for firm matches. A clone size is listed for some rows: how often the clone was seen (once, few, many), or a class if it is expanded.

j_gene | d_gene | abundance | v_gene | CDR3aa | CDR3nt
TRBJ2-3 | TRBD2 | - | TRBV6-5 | CASWVGGSPPDTQYF | TGTGCCAGTTGGGTGGGCGGGAGTCCTCCAGATACGCAGTATTTT
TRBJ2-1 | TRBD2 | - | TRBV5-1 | CASSLAWGLEGNEQFF | TGCGCCAGCAGCTTGGCTTGGGGACTAGAGGGCAATGAGCAGTTCTTC
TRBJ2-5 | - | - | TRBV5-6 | CASSLLDTGEETQYF | TGTGCCAGCAGCTTGCTGGATACAGGAGAAGAGACCCAGTACTTC
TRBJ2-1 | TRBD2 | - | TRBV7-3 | CASSRLGTSGNEQFF | TGTGCCAGCAGCCGACTTGGGACTAGCGGGAATGAGCAGTTCTTC
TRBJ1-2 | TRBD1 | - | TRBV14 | CASSHRIGTGGTYGYTF | TGTGCCAGCAGCCATCGTATAGGGACAGGGGGCACGTATGGCTACACCTTC
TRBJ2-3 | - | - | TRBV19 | CASSILLATDTQYF | TGTGCCAGTAGTATTCTGCTGGCCACAGATACGCAGTATTTT
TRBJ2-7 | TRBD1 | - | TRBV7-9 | CASSLEGQGVYEQYF | TGTGCCAGCAGCTTAGAGGGCCAGGGGGTATACGAGCAGTACTTC
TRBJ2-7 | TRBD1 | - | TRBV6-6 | CASSAGQGFSYEQYF | TGTGCCAGCAGTGCCGGACAGGGTTTCTCCTACGAGCAGTACTTC
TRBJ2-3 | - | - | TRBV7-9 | CASSLRRTSTDTQYF | TGTGCCAGCAGTCTTAGACGGACTAGCACAGATACGCAGTATTTT
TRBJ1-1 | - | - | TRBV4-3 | CASSQGANTEAFF | TGCGCCAGCAGCCAAGGGGCAAACACTGAAGCTTTCTTT
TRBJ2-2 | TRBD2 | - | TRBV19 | CASRVKAGVSNTGELFF | TGTGCCAGTAGGGTTAAAGCGGGAGTCTCGAACACCGGGGAGCTGTTTTTT
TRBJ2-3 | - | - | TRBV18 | CASSLTGDPLTDTQYF | TGTGCCAGCTCATTAACAGGTGATCCCCTGACAGATACGCAGTATTTT
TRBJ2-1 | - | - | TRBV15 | CATSSAGPNEQFF | TGTGCCACCAGCAGTGCCGGTCCGAATGAGCAGTTCTTC
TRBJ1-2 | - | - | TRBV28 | CASSLLGTEPNYGYTF | TGTGCCAGCAGTTTGCTGGGTACAGAGCCTAACTATGGCTACACCTTC
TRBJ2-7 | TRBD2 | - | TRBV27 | CASSLWTSGIYEQYF | TGTGCCAGCAGTTTGTGGACTAGCGGGATTTACGAGCAGTACTTC
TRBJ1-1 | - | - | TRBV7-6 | CASSWGEGNTEAFF | TGTGCCAGCAGCTGGGGGGAGGGAAACACTGAAGCTTTCTTT
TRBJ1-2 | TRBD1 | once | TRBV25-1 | CASSEYRQGGGYTF | TGTGCCAGCAGTGAATATCGTCAGGGGGGCGGCTACACCTTC
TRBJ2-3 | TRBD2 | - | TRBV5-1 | CASSVTSGFTDTQYF | TGCGCCAGCAGCGTCACTAGCGGTTTCACAGATACGCAGTATTTT
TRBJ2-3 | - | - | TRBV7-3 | CASSRVGTDTQYF | TGTGCCAGCAGCCGCGTAGGCACAGATACGCAGTATTTT
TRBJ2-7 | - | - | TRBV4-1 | CASSQSGMAYEQYF | TGCGCCAGCAGCCAATCCGGGATGGCCTACGAGCAGTACTTC
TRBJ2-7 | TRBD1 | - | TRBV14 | CASSLRQGTLEQYF | TGTGCCAGCAGCCTCAGACAGGGAACGCTCGAGCAGTACTTC
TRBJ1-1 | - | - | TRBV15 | CATSRDRGNTEAFF | TGTGCCACCAGCAGAGACAGGGGGAACACTGAAGCTTTCTTT
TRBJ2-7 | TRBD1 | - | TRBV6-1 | CASRRTGLIGEQYF | TGTGCCAGCAGGAGGACAGGATTAATAGGAGAGCAGTACTTC
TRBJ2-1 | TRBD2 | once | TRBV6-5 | CASSALAGVHNEQFF | TGTGCCAGCAGTGCACTAGCGGGAGTACACAATGAGCAGTTCTTC
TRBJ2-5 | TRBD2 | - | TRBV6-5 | CASSYAGEMGETQYF | TGTGCCAGCAGTTACGCGGGAGAGATGGGAGAGACCCAGTACTTC
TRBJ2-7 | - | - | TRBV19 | CASSPKESYEQYF | TGTGCCAGCTCCCCCAAGGAGTCCTACGAGCAGTACTTC